These T cell receptor beta chains were read from a single sample in a study of T cells in Graves' hyperthyroidism and ophthalmopathy. One entry per CDR3 protein, called by TCRdb with MiXCR from the multiplex PCR reads. The sample has around 340,000 distinct CDR3 sequences, under 25% seen once. The specimen sequenced was blood. All receptors derive from a woman aged 50 to 65 with Graves' hyperthyroidism. Each CDR3 is given with its conserved first and last residue. D genes are given only for firm matches. Clone size appears in some rows only: once, few, many, or a class for an expanded clone.

TRBV6-1	TRBD2	many	TRBJ2-5	CASRTSGGAIGETQYF	TGTGCCAGCAGAACTAGCGGGGGGGCGATCGGAGAGACCCAGTACTTC
TRBV5-1	NA	many	TRBJ2-3	CASSFETLEQSTDTQYF	TGCGCCAGCAGCTTCGAAACCCTAGAGCAAAGCACAGATACGCAGTATTTT
TRBV29-1	NA	few	TRBJ2-7	CSVGQTSEQYF	TGCAGCGTCGGACAAACATCCGAGCAGTACTTC
TRBV5-1	NA	NA	TRBJ2-7	CASSSSEDGYEQYF	TGCGCCAGCAGCTCCTCCGAGGACGGCTACGAGCAGTACTTC
TRBV12-3/TRBV12-4	NA	many	TRBJ2-7	CASSLGSSYEQYF	TGTGCCAGCAGTTTAGGGAGCTCCTACGAGCAGTACTTC
TRBV19	NA	NA	TRBJ1-4	CASSRQVNEKLFF	TGTGCCAGTAGTCGACAGGTTAATGAAAAACTGTTTTTT
TRBV5-1	NA	NA	TRBJ2-1	CASSARTGRLAAAGEQFF	TGCGCCAGCAGCGCCCGGACAGGGAGGCTAGCGGCTGCAGGTGAGCAGTTCTTC
TRBV5-1	TRBD2	NA	TRBJ2-5	CASSYGTSGGASRETQYF	TGCGCCAGCAGCTATGGGACTAGCGGGGGGGCCAGTCGAGAGACCCAGTACTTC
TRBV10-3	TRBD2	few	TRBJ2-5	CAISVGLAIETQYF	TGTGCCATCAGTGTGGGACTAGCGATAGAGACCCAGTACTTC
TRBV15	NA	NA	TRBJ2-3	CATSRDLGGTDTQYF	TGTGCCACCAGCAGAGATCTTGGGGGAACAGATACGCAGTATTTT
TRBV5-1	TRBD2	NA	TRBJ2-5	CATTRRGGPGETQYF	TGCGCCACCACGAGGCGCGGGGGGCCGGGGGAGACCCAGTACTTC
TRBV2	NA	few	TRBJ2-7	CASRGDMTYEQYF	TGTGCCAGCAGGGGGGACATGACCTACGAGCAGTACTTC
TRBV2	TRBD2	once	TRBJ2-3	CASSGPFGGSTDTQYF	TGTGCCAGCAGTGGCCCCTTCGGGGGGTCCACAGATACGCAGTATTTT
TRBV10-3	NA	few	TRBJ1-2	CAISERIVANYGYTF	TGTGCCATCAGTGAGAGGATTGTAGCGAACTATGGCTACACCTTC
TRBV18	TRBD2	many	TRBJ2-7	CASSPLAGEVGYEQYF	TGTGCCAGCTCACCACTAGCGGGAGAGGTTGGCTACGAGCAGTACTTC
TRBV19	TRBD2	few	TRBJ2-7	CASRSGGTSYEQYF	TGTGCCAGTAGGTCGGGGGGGACCTCCTACGAGCAGTACTTC
TRBV7-8	NA	many	TRBJ2-3	CASSLGGKDTQYF	TGTGCCAGCAGCTTAGGCGGCAAGGATACGCAGTATTTT
TRBV28	NA	many	TRBJ1-4	CASRFTGRKTNEKLFF	TGTGCCAGCAGGTTTACAGGGAGGAAAACTAATGAAAAACTGTTTTTT
TRBV5-1	TRBD2	few	TRBJ2-3	CASTLGGPGNTQYF	TGCGCCAGCACCTTGGGAGGGCCGGGGAATACGCAGTATTTT
TRBV3-1	NA	many	TRBJ1-5	CASSQDSSNQPQHF	TGTGCCAGCAGCCAAGACAGTAGCAATCAGCCCCAGCATTTT
TRBV3-1	NA	NA	TRBJ2-7	CASSHDGLYTYEQYF	TGTGCCAGCAGCCACGACGGACTCTACACCTACGAGCAGTACTTC
TRBV5-6	NA	NA	TRBJ2-1	CASSLDGVAVYNEQFF	TGTGCCAGCAGCTTGGATGGGGTGGCTGTCTACAATGAGCAGTTCTTC
TRBV28	NA	many	TRBJ2-7	CASSTTRQDYYEQYF	TGTGCCAGCAGTACCACTAGACAGGATTACTACGAGCAGTACTTC
TRBV14	NA	few	TRBJ2-3	CASSQRHPVDTQYF	TGTGCCAGCAGCCAACGTCATCCGGTTGATACGCAGTATTTT
TRBV12-3/TRBV12-4	TRBD2	NA	TRBJ2-5	CASRASGRTQETQYF	TGTGCCAGCAGAGCTAGCGGGAGGACCCAAGAGACCCAGTACTTC